These 5 T cell receptor beta chains share one sample of origin, sequenced in a study of blood T cell repertoires in COVID-19. Sequenced by immunoSEQ multiplex PCR; TCRdb stores in-frame clones only, minus some. The data show around 330,000 clones, with under 90% seen just once and 4% to 6% held by the top ten. The source material was PBMCs or T cells enriched from blood (not recorded which). The receptors stem from a man between 60 and 70 years old who had recovered from COVID-19.

The chain uses TRBV3-1 (or the pseudogene TRBV3-2) and TRBJ2-5, with TRBD2 matching 7 bases. This CDR3 comprises 14 residues. CDR1 and CDR2 from the germline V gene are LGHDT and YNNKEL (reference sequence). V lost 2 bases to trimming and J lost 7 bases; unmatched junction nucleotides: 7. The DNA of the CDR3 is TGTGCCAGCAGCCAAACCGAGGGGAGGGGGACCCAGTACTTC. Its translation is CASSQTEGRGTQYF.

The chain joins TRBV7-9 to TRBJ2-2; 7 bases are a match to TRBD1. The length of the CDR3 is 13 residues. J lost 6 bases, V lost 4 bases, and 2 bases had no gene match. From germline, CDR1 is SEHNR and CDR2 FQNEAQ (reference sequence). CDR3: CASSYRGPGELFF. CDR3 sequence (DNA): TGTGCCAGCAGCTACAGGGGTCCCGGGGAGCTGTTTTTT.

The chain has TRBV27 and TRBJ1-1; 7 nucleotides match TRBD1. Trimming at V came to 4 bases and at J to 4 bases, leaving 9 bases not matched to a gene. CDR3 length: 15 residues. CDR1 is MNHEY and CDR2 is SMNVEV in the germline V gene (reference sequence). The CDR3 region has the DNA TGTGCCAGCAGTTCTCAGACAGGGACGAGCACTGAAGCTTTCTTT. Amino acid sequence: CASSSQTGTSTEAFF.

The V gene is TRBV10-3, the J gene TRBJ1-3; D is possibly TRBD1 (5 bases). CDR1 is ENHRY and CDR2 is SYGVKD in the germline V gene. The CDR3 is 16 residues long. V lost 1 base and J lost 0, with 10 bases in between. The CDR3 DNA reads TGTGCCATCAGTGAGTTTGGGGCAGGCTCTGGAAACACCATATATTTT. Its protein product is CAISEFGAGSGNTIYF.

The V and J genes are TRBV29-1 and TRBJ2-3; unclear D gene. CDR1 is SQVTM and CDR2 is ANQGSEA in the germline V gene. Between the trimmed V and J ends, which lost 7 bases and 1 base, there was a span of 12 bases. The CDR3 length is 13 residues. CDR3 DNA sequence: TGCAGCGGTTTTCTGCGGCGCACAGATACGCAGTATTTT. Its protein is CSGFLRRTDTQYF.